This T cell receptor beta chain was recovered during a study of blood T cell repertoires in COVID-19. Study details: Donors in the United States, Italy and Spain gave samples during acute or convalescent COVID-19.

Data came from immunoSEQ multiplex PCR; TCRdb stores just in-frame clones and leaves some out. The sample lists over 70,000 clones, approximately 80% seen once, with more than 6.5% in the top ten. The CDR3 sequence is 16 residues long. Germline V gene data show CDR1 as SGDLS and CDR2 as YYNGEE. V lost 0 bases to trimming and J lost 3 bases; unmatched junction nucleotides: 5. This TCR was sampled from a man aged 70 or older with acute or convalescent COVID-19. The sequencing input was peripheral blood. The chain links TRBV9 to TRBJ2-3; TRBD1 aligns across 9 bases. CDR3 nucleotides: TGTGCCAGCAGCGTAGGGGACAGGGTGTTTACAGATACGCAGTATTTT. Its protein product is CASSVGDRVFTDTQYF.